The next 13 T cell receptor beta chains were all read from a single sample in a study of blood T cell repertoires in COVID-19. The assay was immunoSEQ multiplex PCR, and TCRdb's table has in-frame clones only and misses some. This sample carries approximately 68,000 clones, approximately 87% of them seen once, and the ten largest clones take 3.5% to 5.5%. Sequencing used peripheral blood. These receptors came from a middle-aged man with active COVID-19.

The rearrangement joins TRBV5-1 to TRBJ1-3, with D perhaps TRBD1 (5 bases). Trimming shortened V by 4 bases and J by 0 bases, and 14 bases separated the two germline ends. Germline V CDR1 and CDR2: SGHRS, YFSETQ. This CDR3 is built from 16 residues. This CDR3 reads CASSVGLRSSGNTIYF. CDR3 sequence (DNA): TGCGCCAGCAGCGTGGGACTTAGGAGCTCTGGAAACACCATATATTTT.

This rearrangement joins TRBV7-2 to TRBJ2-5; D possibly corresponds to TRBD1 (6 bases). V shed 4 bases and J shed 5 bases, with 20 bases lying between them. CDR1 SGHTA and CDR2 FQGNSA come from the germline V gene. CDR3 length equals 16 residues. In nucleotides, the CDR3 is TGTGCCAGCAGCTCAAGGGACAAGGGGACGGGGGAGACCCAGTACTTC. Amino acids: CASSSRDKGTGETQYF.

CDR3 in DNA: TGCAGTGCTAGTCAGGGGAGGGCCTACGAGCAGTACTTC. Protein product: CSASQGRAYEQYF. The rearrangement joins TRBV20-1 to TRBJ2-7; weak D call: TRBD2 (7 bases). Deletions cut 3 bases from V and 2 bases from J, with 11 bases between. The CDR3 sequence is 13 residues long. Germline CDR1 reads DFQATT; CDR2 reads SNEGSKA (reference sequence).

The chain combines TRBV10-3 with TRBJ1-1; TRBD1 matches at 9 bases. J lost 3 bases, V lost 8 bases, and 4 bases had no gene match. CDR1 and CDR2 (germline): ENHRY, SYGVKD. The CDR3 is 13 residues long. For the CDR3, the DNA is TGTGCCATCGGGAGACAGGGGGACACTGAAGCTTTCTTT. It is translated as CAIGRQGDTEAFF.

CDR3: CASSSPQGGREQYF. The CDR3 DNA reads TGTGCCAGCAGTTCCCCCCAGGGAGGTCGGGAGCAGTACTTC. The gene calls are TRBV27 and TRBJ2-7; tentatively, D is TRBD2 (6 bases). Deletions cut 4 bases from V and 7 bases from J, with 17 bases between. The length of the CDR3 is 14 residues. Germline V gene lookup returns CDR1 MNHEY and CDR2 SMNVEV (reference sequence).

In DNA, the CDR3 is TGTGCCAGCAGCTCAGGGGAGGGCTATGGCTACACCTTC. Amino acids: CASSSGEGYGYTF. V and J are TRBV5-5 and TRBJ1-2; D perhaps matches TRBD1 (6 bases). This CDR3 comprises 13 residues. The germline V gene encodes CDR1 SGHKS and CDR2 YYEKEE (reference sequence). The V end was cut by 3 bases, the J end by 4 bases, with 10 bases between.

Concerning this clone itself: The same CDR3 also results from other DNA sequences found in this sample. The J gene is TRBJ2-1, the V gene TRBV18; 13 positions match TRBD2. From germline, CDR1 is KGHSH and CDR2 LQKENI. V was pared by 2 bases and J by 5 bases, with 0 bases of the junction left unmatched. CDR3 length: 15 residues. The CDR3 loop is CASSPGLAGDNEQFF. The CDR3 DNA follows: TGTGCCAGCTCACCAGGACTAGCGGGAGACAATGAGCAGTTCTTC. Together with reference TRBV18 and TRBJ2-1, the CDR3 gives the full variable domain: NAGVMQNPRHLVRRRGQEARLRCSPMKGHSHVYWYRQLPEEGLKFMVYLQKENIIDESGMPKERFSAEFPKEGPSILRIQQVVRGDSAAYFCASSPGLAGDNEQFFGPGTRLTVL.

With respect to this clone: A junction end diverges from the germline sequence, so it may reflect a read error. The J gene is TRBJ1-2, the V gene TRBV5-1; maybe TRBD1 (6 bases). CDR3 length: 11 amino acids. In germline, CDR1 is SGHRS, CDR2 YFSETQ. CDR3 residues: CASSGKQGSAF. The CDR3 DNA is TGCGCCAGCAGCGGAAAACAGGGTTCGGCATTC.

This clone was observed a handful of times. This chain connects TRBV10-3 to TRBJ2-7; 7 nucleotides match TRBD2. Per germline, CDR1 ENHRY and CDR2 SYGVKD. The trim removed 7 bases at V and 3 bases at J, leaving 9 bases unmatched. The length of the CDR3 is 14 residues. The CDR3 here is CAIKMPGLLYEQYF. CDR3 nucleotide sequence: TGTGCCATCAAGATGCCGGGACTACTCTACGAGCAGTACTTC.

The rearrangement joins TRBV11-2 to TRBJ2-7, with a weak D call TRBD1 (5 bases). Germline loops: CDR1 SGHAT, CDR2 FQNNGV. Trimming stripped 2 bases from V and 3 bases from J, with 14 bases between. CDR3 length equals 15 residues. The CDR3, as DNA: TGTGCCAGCAGCTTATCCCCCTCCCAGGGCTACGAGCAGTACTTC. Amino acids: CASSLSPSQGYEQYF.

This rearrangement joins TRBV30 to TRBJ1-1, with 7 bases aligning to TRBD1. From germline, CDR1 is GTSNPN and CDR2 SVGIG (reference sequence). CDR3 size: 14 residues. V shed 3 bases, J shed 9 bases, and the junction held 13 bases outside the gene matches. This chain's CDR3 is CAWRGDSETSQAFF. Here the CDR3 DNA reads TGTGCCTGGAGGGGGGACAGCGAAACGTCCCAAGCTTTCTTT.

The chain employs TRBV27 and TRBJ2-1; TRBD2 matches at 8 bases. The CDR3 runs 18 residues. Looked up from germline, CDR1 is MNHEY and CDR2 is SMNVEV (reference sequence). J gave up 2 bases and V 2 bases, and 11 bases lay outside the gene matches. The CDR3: CASSLRWVSGSTYNEQFF. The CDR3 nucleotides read TGTGCCAGCAGTTTAAGGTGGGTCAGCGGGAGCACCTACAATGAGCAGTTCTTC.

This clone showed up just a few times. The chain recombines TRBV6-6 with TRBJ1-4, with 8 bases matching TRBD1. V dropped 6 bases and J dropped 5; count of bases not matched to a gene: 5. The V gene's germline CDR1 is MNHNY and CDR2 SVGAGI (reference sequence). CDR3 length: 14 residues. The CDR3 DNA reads TGTGCCAGCAGAGACAGGGGAGGCAATGAAAAACTGTTTTTT. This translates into CASRDRGGNEKLFF.